This note documents a single T cell receptor (beta chain) sequence. Its target is not known. CDR1 is SGDLS and CDR2 is YYNGEE in the germline V gene. V trimming: 8 bases; J trimming: 7 bases; junction bases outside the gene matches: 3. This CDR3 is built from 12 residues. This PCR relied on a set of 60 Vbeta primers and 13 Jbeta primers. Clones were read by immunoSEQ multiplex PCR, and TCRdb kept only the in-frame ones, dropping some. The data hold roughly 98,000 clones, with approximately 72% observed a single time. The data derive from a study of cytomegalovirus exposure and HLA in healthy donors. Study conclusions and caveats: Most TCR beta V segments were productive about 90% or about 30% of the time in an earlier analysis. Of the V segments, some could not be distinguished, including TRBV6-2 and TRBV6-3, and were excluded. Researchers reported in a later analysis that common viral pathogens appeared linked to several top clusters.

The receptor was isolated from a man between 18 and 29 years old in good health and CMV-seropositive. The J gene is TRBJ1-6, the V gene TRBV9; 7 positions agree with TRBD1. Sequencing used PBMCs. CDR3 coding DNA: TGTGCCAGTCAAGGGGGCAATTCACCCCTCCACTTT. Its translation is CASQGGNSPLHF.